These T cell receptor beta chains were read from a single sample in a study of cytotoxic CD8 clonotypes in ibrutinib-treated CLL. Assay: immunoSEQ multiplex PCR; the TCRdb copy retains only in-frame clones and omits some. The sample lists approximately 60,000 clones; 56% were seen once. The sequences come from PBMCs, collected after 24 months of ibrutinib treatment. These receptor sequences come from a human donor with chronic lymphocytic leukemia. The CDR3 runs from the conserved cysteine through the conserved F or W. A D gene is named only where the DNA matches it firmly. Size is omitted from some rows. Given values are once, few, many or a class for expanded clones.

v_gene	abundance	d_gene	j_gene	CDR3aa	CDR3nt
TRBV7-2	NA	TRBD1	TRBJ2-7	CASSLGPTGGSYEQYF	TGTGCCAGCAGCTTAGGTCCGACAGGGGGGTCCTACGAGCAGTACTTC
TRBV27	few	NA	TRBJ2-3	CASSLQVRSTDTQYF	TGTGCCAGCAGTCTACAGGTCCGGAGCACAGATACGCAGTATTTT
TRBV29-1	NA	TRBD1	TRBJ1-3	CSVEGQGVGNTIYF	TGCAGCGTTGAAGGACAGGGGGTTGGAAACACCATATATTTT
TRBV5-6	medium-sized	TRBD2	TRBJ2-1	CASSQLGLADTTYNEQFF	TGTGCCAGCAGCCAACTAGGACTAGCGGATACTACCTACAATGAGCAGTTCTTC
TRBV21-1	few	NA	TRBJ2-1	CASSKSSGRSYNEQFF	TGTGCCAGCAGCAAATCTAGCGGGAGGTCCTACAATGAGCAGTTCTTC
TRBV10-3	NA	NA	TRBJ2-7	CAISGRLASSYEQYF	TGTGCCATCAGTGGACGACTTGCGAGCTCCTACGAGCAGTACTTC
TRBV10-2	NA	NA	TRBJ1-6	CASSVQTNSPLHF	TGCGCCAGCAGTGTGCAGACTAATTCACCCCTCCACTTT
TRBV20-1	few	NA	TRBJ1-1	CSARSDTEAFF	TGCAGTGCTAGGTCTGACACTGAAGCTTTCTTT
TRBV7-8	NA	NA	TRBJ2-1	CASSRRGGGGVDEQFF	TGTGCCAGCAGCCGACGCGGGGGCGGGGGAGTCGATGAGCAGTTCTTC
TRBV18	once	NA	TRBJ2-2	CASSHIQGELFF	TGTGCCAGCTCACATATACAGGGGGAGCTGTTTTTT
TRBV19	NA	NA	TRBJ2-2	CASRASNTGELFF	TGTGCCAGTAGGGCGAGCAACACCGGGGAGCTGTTTTTT
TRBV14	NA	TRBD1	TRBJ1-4	CASSQGTGGARKLFF	TGTGCCAGCAGCCAGGGTACAGGGGGCGCGAGAAAACTGTTTTTT
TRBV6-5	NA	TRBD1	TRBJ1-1	CASSHQGADTEAFF	TGTGCCAGCAGTCACCAGGGGGCGGACACTGAAGCTTTCTTT
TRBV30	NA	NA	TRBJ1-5	CAWSIPGRGDQPQHF	TGTGCCTGGAGTATACCCGGGAGGGGAGATCAGCCCCAGCATTTT
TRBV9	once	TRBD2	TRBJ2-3	CASSPYGGGADTQYF	TGTGCCAGCAGCCCCTACGGGGGGGGCGCGGATACGCAGTATTTT
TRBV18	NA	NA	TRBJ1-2	CASSPTGDGYTF	TGTGCCAGCTCACCGACAGGCGATGGCTACACCTTC
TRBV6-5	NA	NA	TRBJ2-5	CASSYSLTKIETQYF	TGTGCCAGCAGTTACTCTCTCACGAAAATTGAGACCCAGTACTTC
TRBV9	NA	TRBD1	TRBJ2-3	CASSARTGGPDTQYF	TGTGCCAGCAGCGCTAGGACAGGGGGGCCAGATACGCAGTATTTT
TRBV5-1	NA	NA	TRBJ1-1	CASSLDGYTTEAFF	TGCGCCAGCAGCTTGGATGGGTATACGACTGAAGCTTTCTTT
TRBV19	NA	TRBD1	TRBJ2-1	CASSMGQGLYEQFF	TGTGCCAGTAGTATGGGACAGGGCTTATATGAGCAGTTCTTC
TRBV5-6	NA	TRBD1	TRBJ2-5	CASSIRQGWYETQYF	TGTGCCAGCAGCATTCGACAGGGGTGGTATGAGACCCAGTACTTC
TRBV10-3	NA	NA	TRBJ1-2	CATAAGINYGYTF	TGTGCCACGGCAGCAGGGATTAACTATGGCTACACCTTC
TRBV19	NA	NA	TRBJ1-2	CASIGGPGPGYTF	TGTGCCAGTATCGGCGGCCCCGGGCCTGGCTACACCTTC
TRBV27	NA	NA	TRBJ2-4	CASAKGPSKNIQYF	TGTGCCAGCGCAAAGGGTCCCTCCAAAAACATTCAGTACTTC
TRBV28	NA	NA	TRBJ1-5	CASSYAGPQHF	TGTGCCAGCAGTTACGCCGGGCCCCAGCATTTT
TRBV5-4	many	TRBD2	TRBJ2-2	CASSLAGTSATGELFF	TGTGCCAGCAGCTTGGCCGGGACTAGCGCGACCGGGGAGCTGTTTTTT
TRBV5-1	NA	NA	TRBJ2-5	CASSLVGTQGETQYF	TGCGCCAGCAGCTTGGTCGGTACGCAGGGGGAGACCCAGTACTTC
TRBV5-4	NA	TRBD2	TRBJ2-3	CASSPQRLARILTDTQYF	TGTGCCAGCAGCCCCCAAAGACTAGCCCGAATCCTCACAGATACGCAGTATTTT
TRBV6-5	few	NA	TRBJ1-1	CASSLMSSSTEAFF	TGTGCCAGCAGCCTGATGTCTTCGAGCACTGAAGCTTTCTTT
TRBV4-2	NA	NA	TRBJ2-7	CASNQGAGAPYEQYF	TGTGCCAGCAACCAAGGCGCAGGGGCTCCCTACGAGCAGTACTTC
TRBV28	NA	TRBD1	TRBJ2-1	CASRQGVVVQDEQFF	TGTGCCAGCAGGCAGGGGGTTGTTGTACAAGATGAGCAGTTCTTC
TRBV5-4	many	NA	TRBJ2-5	CASSLSVQETQYF	TGTGCCAGCAGCTTGTCTGTCCAAGAGACCCAGTACTTC
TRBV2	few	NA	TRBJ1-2	CARGQQGEGYGYTF	TGTGCCAGGGGCCAACAGGGAGAGGGGTATGGCTACACCTTC
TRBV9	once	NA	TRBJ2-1	CASSVSAPYNEQFF	TGTGCCAGCAGCGTATCGGCCCCCTACAATGAGCAGTTCTTC
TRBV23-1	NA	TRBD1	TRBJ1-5	CASIRRQGRVSNQPQHF	TGCGCCAGCATCAGGAGACAGGGTCGGGTAAGCAATCAGCCCCAGCATTTT
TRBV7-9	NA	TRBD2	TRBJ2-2	CASKLKREGLETGELFF	TGTGCCAGCAAGCTTAAGCGGGAGGGCCTTGAGACCGGGGAGCTGTTTTTT
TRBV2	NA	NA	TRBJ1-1	CASSVQGLNTEAFF	TGTGCCAGCAGCGTACAGGGTCTGAACACTGAAGCTTTCTTT
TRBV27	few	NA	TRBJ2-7	CASSPGGREQYF	TGTGCCAGCAGTCCCGGGGGACGGGAGCAGTACTTC
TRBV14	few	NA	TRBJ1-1	CASSQGWSRTEAFF	TGTGCCAGCAGCCAAGGATGGAGTCGGACTGAAGCTTTCTTT
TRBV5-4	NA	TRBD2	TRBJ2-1	CASSHRSGGVYNEQFF	TGTGCCAGCAGCCATCGTAGCGGGGGGGTCTACAATGAGCAGTTCTTC
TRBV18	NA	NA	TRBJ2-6	CASSADPGANVLTF	TGTGCCAGCTCAGCGGACCCTGGGGCCAACGTCCTGACTTTC
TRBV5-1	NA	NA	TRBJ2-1	CASSLVGSYNEQFF	TGCGCCAGCAGCTTGGTGGGGAGCTACAATGAGCAGTTCTTC
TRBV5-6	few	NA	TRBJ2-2	CASSGGTRGPGELFF	TGTGCCAGCAGCGGGGGGACCCGAGGACCCGGGGAGCTGTTTTTT
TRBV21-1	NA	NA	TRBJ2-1	CASSKGLAIPSNEQFF	TGTGCCAGCAGCAAAGGGCTCGCTATACCATCAAATGAGCAGTTCTTC
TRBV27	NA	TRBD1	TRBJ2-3	CASRSQGALTQYF	TGTGCCAGCAGATCACAGGGGGCCCTTACGCAGTATTTT
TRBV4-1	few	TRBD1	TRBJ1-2	CASSQGLGQANYGYTF	TGCGCCAGCAGCCAAGGCCTGGGACAGGCCAACTATGGCTACACCTTC
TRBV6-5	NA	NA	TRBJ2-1	CASAYIGEQFF	TGTGCCAGCGCCTATATAGGTGAGCAGTTCTTC
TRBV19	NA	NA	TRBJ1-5	CASVEGRDNQPQHF	TGTGCCAGTGTAGAGGGGCGTGACAATCAGCCCCAGCATTTT
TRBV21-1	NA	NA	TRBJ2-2	CASSNGLAGGPGGELFF	TGTGCCAGCAGCAACGGACTAGCGGGGGGGCCCGGCGGGGAGCTGTTTTTT
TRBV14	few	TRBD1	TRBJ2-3	CASSRPGQGTQYF	TGTGCCAGCAGCCGGCCGGGACAGGGGACGCAGTATTTT